This T cell receptor beta chain stems from a study of T-cell memory formation after mild COVID-19. The length of the CDR3 is 14 residues. Per germline, CDR1 SEHNR and CDR2 FQNEAQ (reference sequence). Trimming removed 3 bases at V and 6 bases at J, with 14 bases between. TCRdb passed the 5' RACE reads through MiXCR, listing each CDR3 protein once. In the table there are 430,000 or so distinct CDR3 sequences, around a quarter of which are singletons. The material sequenced was PBMCs or a T cell subset sorted from them (not recorded which). The sequence came from an adult woman who had mild COVID-19 (a few samples of this study predate the infection). Cell type and time point are not known. This chain joins TRBV7-9 and TRBJ1-2, with a possible D match to TRBD1 (6 bases). The CDR3 bases are TGTGCCAGCAGCTTTCTGGAACAGGGCCATGGCTACACCTTC. It specifies CASSFLEQGHGYTF. Full variable domain (missing parts from reference TRBV7-9 and TRBJ1-2): DTGVSQNPRHKITKRGQNVTFRCDPISEHNRLYWYRQTLGQGPEFLTYFQNEAQLEKSRLLSDRFSAERPKGSFSTLEIQRTEQGDSAMYLCASSFLEQGHGYTFGSGTRLTVV.